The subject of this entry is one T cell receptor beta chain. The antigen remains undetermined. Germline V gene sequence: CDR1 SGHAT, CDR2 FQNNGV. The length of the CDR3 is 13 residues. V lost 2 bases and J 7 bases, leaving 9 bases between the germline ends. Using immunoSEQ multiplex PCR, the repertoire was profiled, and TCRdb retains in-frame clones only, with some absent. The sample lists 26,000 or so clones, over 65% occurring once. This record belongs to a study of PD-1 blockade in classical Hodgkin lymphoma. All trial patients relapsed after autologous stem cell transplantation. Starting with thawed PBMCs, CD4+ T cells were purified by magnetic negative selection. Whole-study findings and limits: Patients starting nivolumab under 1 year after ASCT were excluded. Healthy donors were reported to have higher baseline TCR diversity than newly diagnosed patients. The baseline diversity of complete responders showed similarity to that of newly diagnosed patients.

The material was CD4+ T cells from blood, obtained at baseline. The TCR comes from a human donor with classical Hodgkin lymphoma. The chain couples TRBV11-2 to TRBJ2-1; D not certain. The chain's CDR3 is CASSLSTLNEQFF. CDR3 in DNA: TGTGCCAGCAGCTTATCGACATTGAATGAGCAGTTCTTC.